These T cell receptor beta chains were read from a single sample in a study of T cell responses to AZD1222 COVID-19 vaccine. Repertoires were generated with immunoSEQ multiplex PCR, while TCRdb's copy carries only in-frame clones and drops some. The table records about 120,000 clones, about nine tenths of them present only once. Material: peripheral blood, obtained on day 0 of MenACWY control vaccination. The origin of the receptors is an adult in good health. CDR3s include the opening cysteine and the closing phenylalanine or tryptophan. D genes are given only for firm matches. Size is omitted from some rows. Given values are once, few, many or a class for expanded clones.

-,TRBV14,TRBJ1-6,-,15,CASSQRSSYNSPLHF,TGTGCCAGCAGCCAAAGAAGCTCCTATAATTCACCCCTCCACTTT
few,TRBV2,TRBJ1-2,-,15,CASSEGKALDYGYTF,TGTGCCAGCAGTGAAGGGAAGGCATTGGACTATGGCTACACCTTC
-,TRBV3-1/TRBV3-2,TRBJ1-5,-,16,CASSQVGTGYDQPQHF,TGTGCCAGCAGCCAAGTTGGCACAGGGTACGATCAGCCCCAGCATTTT
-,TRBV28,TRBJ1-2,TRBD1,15,CASSSRPGTGDGYTF,TGTGCCAGCAGTTCCCGTCCCGGGACAGGGGATGGCTACACCTTC
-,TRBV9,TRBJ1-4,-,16,CASSVGTSATNEKLFF,TGTGCCAGCAGCGTCGGGACGTCTGCAACTAATGAAAAACTGTTTTTT
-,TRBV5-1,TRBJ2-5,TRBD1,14,CASTRQGRQETQYF,TGCGCCAGCACCCGACAGGGAAGACAAGAGACCCAGTACTTC
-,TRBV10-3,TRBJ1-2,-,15,CAISESQGAGYGYTF,TGTGCCATCAGTGAGTCCCAAGGGGCGGGCTATGGCTACACCTTC
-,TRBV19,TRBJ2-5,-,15,CASSIVSGQEETQYF,TGTGCCAGTAGTATAGTTTCAGGGCAGGAAGAGACCCAGTACTTC
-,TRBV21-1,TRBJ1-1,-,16,CASSNRGTGMNTEAFF,TGTGCCAGCAGCAATAGGGGGACGGGGATGAACACTGAAGCTTTCTTT
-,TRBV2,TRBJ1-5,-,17,CASSDRSGIAMGEPQHF,TGTGCCAGCAGTGATAGGTCGGGCATAGCTATGGGGGAGCCCCAGCATTTT
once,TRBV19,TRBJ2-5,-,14,CASRPVGGQETQYF,TGTGCCAGTAGGCCCGTGGGGGGCCAAGAGACCCAGTACTTC
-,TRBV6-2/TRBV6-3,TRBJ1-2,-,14,CASSYPGRSYGYTF,TGTGCCAGCAGTTATCCCGGACGTAGCTATGGCTACACCTTC
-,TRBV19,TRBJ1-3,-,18,CASSARRGGQSSGNTIYF,TGTGCCAGTAGTGCCCGACGCGGGGGGCAGAGCTCTGGAAACACCATATATTTT
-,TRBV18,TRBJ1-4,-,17,CASSPGAGPPTNEKLFF,TGTGCCAGCTCACCAGGGGCAGGCCCTCCAACTAATGAAAAACTGTTTTTT
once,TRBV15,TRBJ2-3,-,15,CATSFDQILADTQYF,TGTGCCACCAGCTTTGACCAGATCCTCGCAGATACGCAGTATTTT
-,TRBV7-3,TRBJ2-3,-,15,CASSRRGDSTDTQYF,TGTGCCAGCAGCCGGCGAGGGGACAGCACAGATACGCAGTATTTT
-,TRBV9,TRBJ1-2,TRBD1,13,CASSAEQGYGYTF,TGTGCCAGCAGCGCCGAACAGGGGTATGGCTACACCTTC
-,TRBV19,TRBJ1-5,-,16,CASSMVGGRIDQPQHF,TGTGCCAGTAGTATGGTGGGGGGGCGGATTGATCAGCCCCAGCATTTT
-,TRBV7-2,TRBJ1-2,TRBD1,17,CASSLVGRGPLSYGYTF,TGTGCCAGCAGCTTAGTTGGCAGGGGGCCCTTGAGCTATGGCTACACCTTC
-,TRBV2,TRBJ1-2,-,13,CASSTGIGYGYTF,TGTGCCAGCAGTACAGGGATCGGATATGGCTACACCTTC
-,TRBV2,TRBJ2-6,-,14,CASSGSSGANVLTF,TGTGCCAGCAGTGGGTCCTCTGGGGCCAACGTCCTGACTTTC
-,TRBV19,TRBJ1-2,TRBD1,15,CASNRKPGQPYGYTF,TGTGCCAGTAATCGAAAACCGGGACAGCCCTATGGCTACACCTTC
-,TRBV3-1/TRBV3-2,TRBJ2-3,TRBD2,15,CASSPKAGGIDTQYF,TGTGCCAGCAGCCCAAAAGCGGGGGGAATAGATACGCAGTATTTT
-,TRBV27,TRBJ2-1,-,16,CASSFSLGRLSNEQFF,TGTGCCAGCAGTTTCTCCCTAGGCCGGTTGTCGAATGAGCAGTTCTTC
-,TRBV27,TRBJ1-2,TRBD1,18,CASSPQTGGAGFIYGYTF,TGTGCCAGCAGTCCACAGACAGGGGGCGCTGGTTTTATCTATGGCTACACCTTC
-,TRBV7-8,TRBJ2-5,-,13,CASSLRLGTLVYF,TGTGCCAGCAGCCTACGTCTGGGGACCCTTGTGTACTTC
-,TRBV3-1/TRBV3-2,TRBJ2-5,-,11,CASSQGGAQYF,TGTGCCAGCAGCCAAGGCGGAGCCCAGTACTTC
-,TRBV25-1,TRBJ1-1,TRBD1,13,CASSPGGGTEAFF,TGTGCCAGCAGTCCAGGGGGCGGCACTGAAGCTTTCTTT